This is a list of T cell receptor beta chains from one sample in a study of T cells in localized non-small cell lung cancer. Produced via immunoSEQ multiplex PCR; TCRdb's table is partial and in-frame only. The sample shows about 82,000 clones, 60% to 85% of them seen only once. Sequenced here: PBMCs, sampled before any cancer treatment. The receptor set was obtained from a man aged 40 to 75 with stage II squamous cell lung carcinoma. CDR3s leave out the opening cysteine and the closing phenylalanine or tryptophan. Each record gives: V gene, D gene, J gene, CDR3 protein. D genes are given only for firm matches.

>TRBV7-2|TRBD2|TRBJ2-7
ASRLAGGTYEQY
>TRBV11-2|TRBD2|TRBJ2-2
ASSLVGGSPAGELF
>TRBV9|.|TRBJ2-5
ASSLVMDETQY
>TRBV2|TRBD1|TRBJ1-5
ASSPGTGGQPQH
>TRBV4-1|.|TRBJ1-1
ASSQDRGRTEAF
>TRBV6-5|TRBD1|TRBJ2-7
ASSPGGRAYEQY
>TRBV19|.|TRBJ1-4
ASSTPGLMNEKLF
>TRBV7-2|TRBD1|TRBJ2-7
ASARQGAYEQY
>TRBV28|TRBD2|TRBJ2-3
ASSLSSGLAGADTQY
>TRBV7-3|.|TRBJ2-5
ASSQNAGIETQY
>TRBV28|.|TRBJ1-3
ASSHRTTGNTIY
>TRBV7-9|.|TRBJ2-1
ASSTGTGSFYNEQF
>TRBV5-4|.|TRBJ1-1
ASRQGTEAF
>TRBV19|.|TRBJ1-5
ASSIGGNQPQH
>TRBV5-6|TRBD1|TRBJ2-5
ASSLGTEQETQY
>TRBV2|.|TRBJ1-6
ASSREGDRNSPLH
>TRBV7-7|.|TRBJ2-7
ASSPEPLSYEQY
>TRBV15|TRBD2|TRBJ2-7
ATSPSGSVSYEQY
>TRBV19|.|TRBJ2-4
ASSLGGYGKNIQY
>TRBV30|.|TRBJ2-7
AWSVQAYEQY
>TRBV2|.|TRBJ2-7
ASSEVGASSYEQY
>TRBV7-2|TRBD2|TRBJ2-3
ASSLSGGPAATQY
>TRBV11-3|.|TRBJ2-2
ASSPTGTPGELF
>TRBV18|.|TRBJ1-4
ASSPLATNEKLF
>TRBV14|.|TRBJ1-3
ASSPGTGIPSGNTIY
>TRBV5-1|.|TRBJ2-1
ASSRDRPDYEQF
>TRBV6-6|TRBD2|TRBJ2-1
ATSREGEPYNEQF
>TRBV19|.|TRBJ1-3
ASETGSGNTIY
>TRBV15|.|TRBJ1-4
ATSTPGEGISNEKLF
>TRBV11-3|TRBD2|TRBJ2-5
ASSSNKGLAGGTGETQY
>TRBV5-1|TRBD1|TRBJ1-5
ASSRTGSNQPQH
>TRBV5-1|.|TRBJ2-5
ASSLGGDETQY
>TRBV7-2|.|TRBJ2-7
ASSLVSIDEQY
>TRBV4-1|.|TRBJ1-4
ASSRGDLPGAEKLF
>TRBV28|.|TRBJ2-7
ASSSPQGLLYEQY
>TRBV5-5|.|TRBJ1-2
ASSLEESRGYT
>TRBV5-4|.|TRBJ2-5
ASSPGLEETQY
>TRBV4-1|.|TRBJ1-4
ASSGGSGRNEKLF
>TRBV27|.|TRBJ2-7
ASSPRAGPYYEQY
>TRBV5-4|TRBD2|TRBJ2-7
ASRVSGSSYEQY
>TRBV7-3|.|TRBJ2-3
ASSISRTRGTDTQY